This record looks at one TCR beta chain sequence and its context. These data originate in a study of blood T cell repertoires in COVID-19. Study context: Researchers got acute and convalescent COVID-19 samples from the United States, Italy and Spain. The analysed material was cDNA or gDNA that came from T cells, B-cell-depleted T cells, or PBMCs.

The authors' processing: Amplifying reference gene primers gave estimates of nucleated cell counts. Assay: immunoSEQ multiplex PCR; the TCRdb copy retains only in-frame clones and omits some. V, J and clone size derive from that table, while D and trimming were established from the DNA sequence. The sample holds roughly 100,000 clones, 91% seen once. Trimming left V 3 bases short and J 3 bases short, with 8 bases between. Per the germline V gene, CDR1 is ENHRY and CDR2 is SYGVKD. The CDR3 covers 13 residues. The receptor was isolated from a man aged 50 or older with acute or convalescent COVID-19. The chain carries TRBV10-3 and TRBJ1-2; maybe TRBD1 (5 bases). Sequences were obtained from peripheral blood. The CDR3 here is CAISEFRDYGYTF. In nucleotides, the CDR3 is TGTGCCATCAGTGAATTCAGGGACTATGGCTACACCTTC.